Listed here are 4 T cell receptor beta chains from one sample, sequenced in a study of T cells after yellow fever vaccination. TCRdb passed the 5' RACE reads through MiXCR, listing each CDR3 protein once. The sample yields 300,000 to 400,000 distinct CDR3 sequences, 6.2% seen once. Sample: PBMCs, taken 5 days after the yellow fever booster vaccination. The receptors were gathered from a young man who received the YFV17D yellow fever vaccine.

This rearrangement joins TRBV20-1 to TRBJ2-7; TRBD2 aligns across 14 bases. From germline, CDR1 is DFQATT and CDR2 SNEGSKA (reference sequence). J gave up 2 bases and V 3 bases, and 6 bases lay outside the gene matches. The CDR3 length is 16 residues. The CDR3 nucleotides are TGCAGTGCTAGGGGGACTAGCGGGAGCTATACCTACGAGCAGTACTTC. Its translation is CSARGTSGSYTYEQYF.

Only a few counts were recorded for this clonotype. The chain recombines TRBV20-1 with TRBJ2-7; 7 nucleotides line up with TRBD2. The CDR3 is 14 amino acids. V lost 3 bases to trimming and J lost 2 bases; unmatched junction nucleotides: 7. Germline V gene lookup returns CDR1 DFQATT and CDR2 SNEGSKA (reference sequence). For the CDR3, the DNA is TGCAGTGCTAGCGCGGGAGTAGGGACCTACGAGCAGTACTTC. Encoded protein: CSASAGVGTYEQYF.

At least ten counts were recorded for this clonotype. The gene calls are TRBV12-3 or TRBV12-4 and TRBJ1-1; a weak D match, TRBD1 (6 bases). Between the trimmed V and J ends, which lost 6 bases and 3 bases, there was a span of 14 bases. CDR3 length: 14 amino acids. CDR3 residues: CASSGGTQHTEAFF. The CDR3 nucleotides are TGTGCCAGCAGCGGTGGGACACAGCACACTGAAGCTTTCTTT.

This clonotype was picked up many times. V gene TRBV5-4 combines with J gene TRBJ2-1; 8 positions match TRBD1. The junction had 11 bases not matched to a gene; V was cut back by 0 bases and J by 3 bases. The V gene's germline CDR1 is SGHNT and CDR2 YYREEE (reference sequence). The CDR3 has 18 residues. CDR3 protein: CASSLAFARGLNYNEQFF. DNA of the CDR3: TGTGCCAGCAGCTTGGCCTTCGCCAGGGGGCTTAACTACAATGAGCAGTTCTTC.